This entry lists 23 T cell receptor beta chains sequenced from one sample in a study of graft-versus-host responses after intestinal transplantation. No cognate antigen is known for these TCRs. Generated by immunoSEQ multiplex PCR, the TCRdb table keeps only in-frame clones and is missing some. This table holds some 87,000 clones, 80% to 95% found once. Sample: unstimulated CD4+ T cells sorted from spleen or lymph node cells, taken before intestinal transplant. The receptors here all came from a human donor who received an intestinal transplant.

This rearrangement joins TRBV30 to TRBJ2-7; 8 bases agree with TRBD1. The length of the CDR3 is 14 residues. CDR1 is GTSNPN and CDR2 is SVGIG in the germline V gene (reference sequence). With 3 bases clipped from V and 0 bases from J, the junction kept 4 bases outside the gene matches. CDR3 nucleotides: TGTGCCTGGAGCGGACAGGGAAGCTCCTACGAGCAGTACTTC. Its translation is CAWSGQGSSYEQYF.

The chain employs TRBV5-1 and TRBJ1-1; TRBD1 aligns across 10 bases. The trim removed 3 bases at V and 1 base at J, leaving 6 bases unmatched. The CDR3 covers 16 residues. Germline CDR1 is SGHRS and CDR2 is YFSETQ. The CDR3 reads CASSYDRGRKNTEAFF. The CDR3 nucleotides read TGCGCCAGCAGCTACGACAGGGGGCGGAAGAACACTGAAGCTTTCTTT.

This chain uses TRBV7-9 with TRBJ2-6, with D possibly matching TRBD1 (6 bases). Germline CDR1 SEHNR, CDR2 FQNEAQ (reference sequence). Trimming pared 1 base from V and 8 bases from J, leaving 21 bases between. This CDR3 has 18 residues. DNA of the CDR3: TGTGCCAGCAGCTTAGATGTGGCAGGGGATTTGGGAACCAACGTCCTGACTTTC. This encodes CASSLDVAGDLGTNVLTF.

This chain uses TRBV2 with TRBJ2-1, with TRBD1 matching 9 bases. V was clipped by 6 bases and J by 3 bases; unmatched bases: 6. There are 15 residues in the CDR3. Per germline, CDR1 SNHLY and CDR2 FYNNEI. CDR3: CASRTGQGDYNEQFF. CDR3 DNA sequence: TGTGCCAGCAGGACGGGACAGGGCGACTACAATGAGCAGTTCTTC. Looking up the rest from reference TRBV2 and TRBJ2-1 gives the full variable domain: EPEVTQTPSHQVTQMGQEVILRCVPISNHLYFYWYRQILGQKVEFLVSFYNNEISEKSEIFDDQFSVERPDGSNFTLKIRSTKLEDSAMYFCASRTGQGDYNEQFFGPGTRLTVL.

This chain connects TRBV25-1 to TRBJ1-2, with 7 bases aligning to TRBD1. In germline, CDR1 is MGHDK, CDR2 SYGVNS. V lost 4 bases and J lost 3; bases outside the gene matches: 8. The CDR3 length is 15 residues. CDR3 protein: CASSAPGGKDYGYTF. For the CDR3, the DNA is TGTGCCAGCAGTGCTCCAGGGGGTAAAGACTATGGCTACACCTTC.

In DNA, the CDR3 is TGTGCCAGTAGTAGGGAACAGGGGGCCGAAGAGACCCAGTACTTC. Amino acid sequence: CASSREQGAEETQYF. The chain has TRBV19 and TRBJ2-5; 9 nucleotides agree with TRBD1. With V trimmed by 4 bases and J by 3 bases, 6 bases remained unmatched. The CDR3 consists of 15 residues. The germline V gene has CDR1 LNHDA and CDR2 SQIVND (reference sequence). The full variable domain, completed using reference TRBV19 and TRBJ2-5, is DGGITQSPKYLFRKEGQNVTLSCEQNLNHDAMYWYRQDPGQGLRLIYYSQIVNDFQKGDIAEGYSVSREKKESFPLTVTSAQKNPTAFYLCASSREQGAEETQYFGPGTRLLVL.

For the CDR3, the DNA is TGTGCCAGCAGACAGCTTCCGGGACTAGGGGGTTACAATGAGCAGTTCTTC. Translation gives CASRQLPGLGGYNEQFF. The genes are TRBV28 and TRBJ2-1; TRBD2 matches at 8 bases. Unmatched junction bases numbered 14, after V lost 6 bases and J lost 4 bases. This CDR3 region has 17 residues. Germline CDR1 and CDR2: MDHEN and SYDVKM.

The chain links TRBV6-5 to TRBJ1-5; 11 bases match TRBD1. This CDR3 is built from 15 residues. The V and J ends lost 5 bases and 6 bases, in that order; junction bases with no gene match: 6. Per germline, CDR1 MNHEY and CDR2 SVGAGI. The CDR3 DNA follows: TGTGCCAGCAGTGTCACCGGGACAGGGGGTCAGCCCCAGCATTTT. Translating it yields CASSVTGTGGQPQHF.

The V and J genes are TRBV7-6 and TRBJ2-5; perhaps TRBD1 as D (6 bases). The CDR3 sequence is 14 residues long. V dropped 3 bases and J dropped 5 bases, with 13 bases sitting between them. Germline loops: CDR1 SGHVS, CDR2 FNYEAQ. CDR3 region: CASSFLQGRETQYF. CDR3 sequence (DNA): TGTGCCAGCAGCTTCCTACAGGGTAGGGAGACCCAGTACTTC.

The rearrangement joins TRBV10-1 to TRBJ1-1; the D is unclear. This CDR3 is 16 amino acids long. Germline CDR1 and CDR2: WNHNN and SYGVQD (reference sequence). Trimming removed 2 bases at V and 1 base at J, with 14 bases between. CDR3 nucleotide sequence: TGCGCCAGCAGTGAGAGTCTGGGCCCGACGAACACTGAAGCTTTCTTT. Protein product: CASSESLGPTNTEAFF.

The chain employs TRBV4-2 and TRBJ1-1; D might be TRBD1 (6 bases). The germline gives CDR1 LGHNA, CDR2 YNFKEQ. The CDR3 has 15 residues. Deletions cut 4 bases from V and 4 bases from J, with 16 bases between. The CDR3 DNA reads TGTGCCAGCAGCCGGAACGAACAGGGACCCACTGAAGCTTTCTTT. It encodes CASSRNEQGPTEAFF.

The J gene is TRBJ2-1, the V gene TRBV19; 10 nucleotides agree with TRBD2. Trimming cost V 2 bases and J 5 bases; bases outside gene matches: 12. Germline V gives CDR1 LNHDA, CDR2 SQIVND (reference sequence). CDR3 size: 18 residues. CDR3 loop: CASSIYLGGSGRNNEQFF. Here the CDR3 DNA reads TGTGCCAGTAGTATATATCTAGGCGGTAGCGGGAGGAACAATGAGCAGTTCTTC.

The CDR3 sequence: CASSARQGANTGELFF. CDR3 DNA sequence: TGTGCCAGCAGCGCCCGACAGGGAGCGAACACCGGGGAGCTGTTTTTT. The chain recombines TRBV9 with TRBJ2-2; 7 bases line up with TRBD1. CDR3 size: 16 residues. Germline V gene sequence: CDR1 SGDLS, CDR2 YYNGEE. J was trimmed by 0 bases and V by 3 bases; bases with no gene match: 5.

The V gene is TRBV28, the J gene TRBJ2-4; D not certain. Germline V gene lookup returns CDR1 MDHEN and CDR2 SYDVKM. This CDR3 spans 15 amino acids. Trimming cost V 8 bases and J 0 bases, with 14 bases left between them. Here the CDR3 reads CASGVLKLAKNIQYF. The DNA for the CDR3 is TGTGCCAGCGGGGTACTCAAACTAGCCAAAAACATTCAGTACTTC.

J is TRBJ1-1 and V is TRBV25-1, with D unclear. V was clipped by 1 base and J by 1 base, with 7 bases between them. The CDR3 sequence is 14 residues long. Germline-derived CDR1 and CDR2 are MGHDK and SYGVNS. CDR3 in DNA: TGTGCCAGCAGTGAATCCTGGGAGAACACTGAAGCTTTCTTT. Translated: CASSESWENTEAFF.

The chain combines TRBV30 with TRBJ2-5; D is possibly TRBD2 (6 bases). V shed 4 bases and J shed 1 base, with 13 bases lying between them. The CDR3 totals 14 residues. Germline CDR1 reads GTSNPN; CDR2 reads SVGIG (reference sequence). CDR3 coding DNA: TGTGCCTGGACAGGAGGGGACTCCCAAGAGACCCAGTACTTC. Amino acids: CAWTGGDSQETQYF.

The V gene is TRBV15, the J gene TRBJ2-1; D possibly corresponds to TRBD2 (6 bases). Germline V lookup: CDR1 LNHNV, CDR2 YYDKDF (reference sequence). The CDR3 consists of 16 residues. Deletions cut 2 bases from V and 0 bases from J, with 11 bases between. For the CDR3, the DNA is TGTGCCACCAGCAGAAGGAGGGAAAGCTCCTACAATGAGCAGTTCTTC. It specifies CATSRRRESSYNEQFF.

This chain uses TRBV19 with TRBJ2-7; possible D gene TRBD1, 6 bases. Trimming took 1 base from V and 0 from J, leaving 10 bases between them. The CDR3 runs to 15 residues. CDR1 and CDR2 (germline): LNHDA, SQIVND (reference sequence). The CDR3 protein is CASSIVGTNSYEQYF. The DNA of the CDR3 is TGTGCCAGTAGTATAGTTGGGACAAACTCCTACGAGCAGTACTTC.

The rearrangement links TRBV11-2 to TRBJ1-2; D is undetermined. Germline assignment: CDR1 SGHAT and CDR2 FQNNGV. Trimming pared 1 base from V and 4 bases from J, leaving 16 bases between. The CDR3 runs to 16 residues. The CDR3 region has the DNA TGTGCCAGCAGCTTAGTAGCCGATCAGGATATCTATGGCTACACCTTC. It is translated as CASSLVADQDIYGYTF.

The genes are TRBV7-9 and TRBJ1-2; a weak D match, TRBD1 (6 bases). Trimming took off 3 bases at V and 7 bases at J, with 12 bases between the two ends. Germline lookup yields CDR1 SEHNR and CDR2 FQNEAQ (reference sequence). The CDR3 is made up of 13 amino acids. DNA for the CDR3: TGTGCCAGCAGCTTGCGGACAGCCGTTGGCTACACCTTC. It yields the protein CASSLRTAVGYTF.

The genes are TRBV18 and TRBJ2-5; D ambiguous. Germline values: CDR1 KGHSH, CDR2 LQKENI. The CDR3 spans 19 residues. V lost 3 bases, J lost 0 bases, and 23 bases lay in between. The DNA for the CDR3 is TGTGCCAGCTCACCCTTGACGCCGCCCATCACTTCGTACCAAGAGACCCAGTACTTC. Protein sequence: CASSPLTPPITSYQETQYF. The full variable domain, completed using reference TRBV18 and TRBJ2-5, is NAGVMQNPRHLVRRRGQEARLRCSPMKGHSHVYWYRQLPEEGLKFMVYLQKENIIDESGMPKERFSAEFPKEGPSILRIQQVVRGDSAAYFCASSPLTPPITSYQETQYFGPGTRLLVL.

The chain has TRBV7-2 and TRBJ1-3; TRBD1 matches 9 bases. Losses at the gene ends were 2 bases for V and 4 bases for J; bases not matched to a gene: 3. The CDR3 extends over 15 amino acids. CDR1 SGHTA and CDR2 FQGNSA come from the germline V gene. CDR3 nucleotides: TGTGCCAGCAGCTTACGGACAGGGGTCGGAAACACCATATATTTT. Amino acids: CASSLRTGVGNTIYF.

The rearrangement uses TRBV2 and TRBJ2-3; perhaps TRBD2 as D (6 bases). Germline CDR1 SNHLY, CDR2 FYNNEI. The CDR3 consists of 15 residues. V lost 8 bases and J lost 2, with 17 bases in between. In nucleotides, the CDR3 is TGTGCCAGCGGGGGGTCCGTTGGTTCCACAGATACGCAGTATTTT. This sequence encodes CASGGSVGSTDTQYF. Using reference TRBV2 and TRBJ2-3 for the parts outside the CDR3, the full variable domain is EPEVTQTPSHQVTQMGQEVILRCVPISNHLYFYWYRQILGQKVEFLVSFYNNEISEKSEIFDDQFSVERPDGSNFTLKIRSTKLEDSAMYFCASGGSVGSTDTQYFGPGTRLTVL.